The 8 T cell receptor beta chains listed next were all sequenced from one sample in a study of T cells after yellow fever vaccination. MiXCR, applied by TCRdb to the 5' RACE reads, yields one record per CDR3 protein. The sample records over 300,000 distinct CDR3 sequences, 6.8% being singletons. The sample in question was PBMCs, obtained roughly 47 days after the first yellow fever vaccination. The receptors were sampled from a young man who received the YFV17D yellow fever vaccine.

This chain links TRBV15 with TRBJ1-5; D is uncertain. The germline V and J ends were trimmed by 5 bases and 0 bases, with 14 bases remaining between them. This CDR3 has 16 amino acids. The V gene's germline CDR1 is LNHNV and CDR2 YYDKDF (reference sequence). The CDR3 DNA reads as TGTGCCACCAGCTCGCGACCATCGGATAGCAATCAGCCCCAGCATTTT. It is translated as CATSSRPSDSNQPQHF.

This CDR3 is CASSSSFQPQHF. In DNA, the CDR3 is TGTGCCAGCAGTTCGTCCTTTCAGCCCCAGCATTTT. The rearrangement links TRBV28 to TRBJ1-5, with no clear D. The germline gives CDR1 MDHEN, CDR2 SYDVKM. The CDR3 contains 12 residues. Between the trimmed V and J ends, which lost 4 bases and 6 bases, there was a span of 7 bases.

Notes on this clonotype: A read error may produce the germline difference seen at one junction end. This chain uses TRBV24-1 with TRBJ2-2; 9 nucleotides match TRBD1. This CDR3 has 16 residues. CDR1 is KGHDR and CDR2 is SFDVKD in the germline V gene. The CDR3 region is CATSDSGTGNPGELFF. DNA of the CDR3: TGTGCCACCAGTGATTCCGGGACAGGGAACCCCGGGGAGCTGTTTTTT.

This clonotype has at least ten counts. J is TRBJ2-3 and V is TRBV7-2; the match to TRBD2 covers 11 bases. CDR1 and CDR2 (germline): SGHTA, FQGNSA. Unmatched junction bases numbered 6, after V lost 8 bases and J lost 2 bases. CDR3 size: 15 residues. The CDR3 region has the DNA TGTGCCAGCCGTCCGGGACTAGCGGTCACAGATACGCAGTATTTT. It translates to CASRPGLAVTDTQYF.

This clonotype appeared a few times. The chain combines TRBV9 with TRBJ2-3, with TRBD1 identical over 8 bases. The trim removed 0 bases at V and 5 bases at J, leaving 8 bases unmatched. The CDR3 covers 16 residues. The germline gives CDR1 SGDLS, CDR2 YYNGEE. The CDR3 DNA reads TGTGCCAGCAGCGTAGACAGGGGGGTGGTTCGAGATACGCAGTATTTT. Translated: CASSVDRGVVRDTQYF.

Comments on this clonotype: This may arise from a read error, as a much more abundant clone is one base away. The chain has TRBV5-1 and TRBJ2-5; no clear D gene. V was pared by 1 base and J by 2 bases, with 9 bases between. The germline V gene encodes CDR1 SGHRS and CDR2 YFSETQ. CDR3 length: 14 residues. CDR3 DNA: TGCGCCAGCAGCTTGATGCCTCCTCAAGAGACCCAGTACTTC. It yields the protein CASSLMPPQETQYF. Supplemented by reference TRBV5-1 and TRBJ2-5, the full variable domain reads KAGVTQTPRYLIKTRGQQVTLSCSPISGHRSVSWYQQTPGQGLQFLFEYFSETQRNKGNFPGRFSGRQFSNSRSEMNVSTLELGDSALYLCASSLMPPQETQYFGPGTRLLVL.

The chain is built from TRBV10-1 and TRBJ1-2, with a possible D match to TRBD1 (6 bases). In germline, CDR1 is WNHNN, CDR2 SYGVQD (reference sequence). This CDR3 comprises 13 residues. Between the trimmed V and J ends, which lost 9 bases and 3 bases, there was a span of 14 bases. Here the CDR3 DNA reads TGCGCCAGTGGGACAAGCCGAGACTATGGCTACACCTTC. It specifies CASGTSRDYGYTF.

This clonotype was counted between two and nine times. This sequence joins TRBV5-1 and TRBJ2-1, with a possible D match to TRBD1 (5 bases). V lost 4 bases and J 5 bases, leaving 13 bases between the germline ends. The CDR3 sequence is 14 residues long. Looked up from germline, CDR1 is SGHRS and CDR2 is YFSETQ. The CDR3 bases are TGCGCCAGCAGCCAAGGGGCAGGGAACAATGAGCAGTTCTTC. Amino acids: CASSQGAGNNEQFF.